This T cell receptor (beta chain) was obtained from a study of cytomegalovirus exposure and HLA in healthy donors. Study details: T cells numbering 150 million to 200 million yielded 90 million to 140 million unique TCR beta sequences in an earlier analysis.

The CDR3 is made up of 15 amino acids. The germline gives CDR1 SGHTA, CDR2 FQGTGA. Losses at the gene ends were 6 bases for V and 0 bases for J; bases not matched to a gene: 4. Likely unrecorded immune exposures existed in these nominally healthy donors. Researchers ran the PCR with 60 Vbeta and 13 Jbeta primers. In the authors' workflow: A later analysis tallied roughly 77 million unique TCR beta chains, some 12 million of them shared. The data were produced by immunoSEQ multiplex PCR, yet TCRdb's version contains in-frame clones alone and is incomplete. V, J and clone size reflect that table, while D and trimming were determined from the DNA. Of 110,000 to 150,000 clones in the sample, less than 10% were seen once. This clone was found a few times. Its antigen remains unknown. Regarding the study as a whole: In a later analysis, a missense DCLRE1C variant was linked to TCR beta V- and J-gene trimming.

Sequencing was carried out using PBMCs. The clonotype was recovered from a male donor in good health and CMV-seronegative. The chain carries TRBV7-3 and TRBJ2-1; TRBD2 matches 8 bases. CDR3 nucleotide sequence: TGTGCCAGCAGAAAAAGCGGGAGCTCCTACAATGAGCAGTTCTTC. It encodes CASRKSGSSYNEQFF.